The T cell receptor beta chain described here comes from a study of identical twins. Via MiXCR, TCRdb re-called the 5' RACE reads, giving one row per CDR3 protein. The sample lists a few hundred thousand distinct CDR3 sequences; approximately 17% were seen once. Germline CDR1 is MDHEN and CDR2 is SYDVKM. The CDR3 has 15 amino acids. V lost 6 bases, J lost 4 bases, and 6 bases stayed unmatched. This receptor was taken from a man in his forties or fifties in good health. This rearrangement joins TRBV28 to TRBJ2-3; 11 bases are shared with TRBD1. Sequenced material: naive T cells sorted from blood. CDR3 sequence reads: CASSDTGQGADTQYF. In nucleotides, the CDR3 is TGTGCCAGCAGCGACACGGGACAGGGGGCAGATACGCAGTATTTT.